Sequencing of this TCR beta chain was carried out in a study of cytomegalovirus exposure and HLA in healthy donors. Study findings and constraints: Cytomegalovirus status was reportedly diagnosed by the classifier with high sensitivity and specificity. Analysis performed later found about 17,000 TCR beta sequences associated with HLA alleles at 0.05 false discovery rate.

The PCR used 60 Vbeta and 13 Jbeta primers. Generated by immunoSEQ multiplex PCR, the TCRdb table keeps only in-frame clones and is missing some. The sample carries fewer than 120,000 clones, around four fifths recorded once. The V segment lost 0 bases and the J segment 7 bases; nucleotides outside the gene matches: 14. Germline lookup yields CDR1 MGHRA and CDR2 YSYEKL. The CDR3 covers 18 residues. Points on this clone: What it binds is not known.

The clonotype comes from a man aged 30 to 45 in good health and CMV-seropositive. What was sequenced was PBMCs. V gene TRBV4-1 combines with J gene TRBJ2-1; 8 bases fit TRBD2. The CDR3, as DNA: TGCGCCAGCAGCCAAGAGGGCCCTGCCGGGGGGGCCGGTAATGAGCAGTTCTTC. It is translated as CASSQEGPAGGAGNEQFF.